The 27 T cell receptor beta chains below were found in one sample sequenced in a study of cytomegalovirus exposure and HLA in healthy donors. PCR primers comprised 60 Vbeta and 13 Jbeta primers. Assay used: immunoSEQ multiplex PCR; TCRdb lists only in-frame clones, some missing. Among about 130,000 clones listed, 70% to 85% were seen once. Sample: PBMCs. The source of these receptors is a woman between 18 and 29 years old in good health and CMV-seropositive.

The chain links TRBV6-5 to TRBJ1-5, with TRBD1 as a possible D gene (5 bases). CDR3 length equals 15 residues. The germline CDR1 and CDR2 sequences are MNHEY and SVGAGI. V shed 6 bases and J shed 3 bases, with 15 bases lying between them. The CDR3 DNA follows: TGTGCCAGCAGCCGCGGGGCGGCAGACAATCAGCCCCAGCATTTT. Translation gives CASSRGAADNQPQHF.

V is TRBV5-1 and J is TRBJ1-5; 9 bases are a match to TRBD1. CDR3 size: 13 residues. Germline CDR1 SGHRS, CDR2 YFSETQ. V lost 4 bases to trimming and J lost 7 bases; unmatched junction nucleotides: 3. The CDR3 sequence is CASSRGQGQPQHF. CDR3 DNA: TGCGCCAGCAGCCGCGGACAGGGGCAGCCCCAGCATTTT.

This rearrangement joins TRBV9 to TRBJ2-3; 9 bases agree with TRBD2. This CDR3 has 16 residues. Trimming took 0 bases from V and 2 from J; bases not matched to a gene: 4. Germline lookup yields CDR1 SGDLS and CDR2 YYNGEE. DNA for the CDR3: TGTGCCAGCAGCGTAGCAGCGGGGGGATACACAGATACGCAGTATTTT. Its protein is CASSVAAGGYTDTQYF.

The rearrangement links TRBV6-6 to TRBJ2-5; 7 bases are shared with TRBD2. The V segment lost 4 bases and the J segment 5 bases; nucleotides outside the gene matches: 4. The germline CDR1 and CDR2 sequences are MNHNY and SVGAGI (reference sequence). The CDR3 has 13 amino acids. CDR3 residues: CASSWVGGETQYF. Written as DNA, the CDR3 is TGTGCCAGCAGTTGGGTCGGGGGGGAGACCCAGTACTTC.

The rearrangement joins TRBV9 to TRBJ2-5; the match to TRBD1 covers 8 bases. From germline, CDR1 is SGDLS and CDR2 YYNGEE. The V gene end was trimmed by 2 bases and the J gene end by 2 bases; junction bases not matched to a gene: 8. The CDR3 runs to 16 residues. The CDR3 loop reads CASSVQTGAGQETQYF. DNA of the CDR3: TGTGCCAGCAGCGTTCAGACAGGGGCGGGGCAAGAGACCCAGTACTTC. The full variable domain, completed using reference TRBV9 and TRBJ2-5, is DSGVTQTPKHLITATGQRVTLRCSPRSGDLSVYWYQQSLDQGLQFLIQYYNGEERAKGNILERFSAQQFPDLHSELNLSSLELGDSALYFCASSVQTGAGQETQYFGPGTRLLVL.

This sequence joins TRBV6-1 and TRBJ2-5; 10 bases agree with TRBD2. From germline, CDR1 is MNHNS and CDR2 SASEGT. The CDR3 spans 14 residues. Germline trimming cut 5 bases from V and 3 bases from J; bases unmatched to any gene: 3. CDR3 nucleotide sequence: TGTGCCAGCAGTAGAGCGGGGGGGGAAGAGACCCAGTACTTC. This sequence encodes CASSRAGGEETQYF.

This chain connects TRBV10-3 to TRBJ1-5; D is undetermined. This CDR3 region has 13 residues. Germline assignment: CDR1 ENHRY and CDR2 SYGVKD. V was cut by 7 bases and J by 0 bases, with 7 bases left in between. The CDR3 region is CAITGDSNQPQHF. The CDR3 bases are TGTGCCATCACCGGGGATAGCAATCAGCCCCAGCATTTT.

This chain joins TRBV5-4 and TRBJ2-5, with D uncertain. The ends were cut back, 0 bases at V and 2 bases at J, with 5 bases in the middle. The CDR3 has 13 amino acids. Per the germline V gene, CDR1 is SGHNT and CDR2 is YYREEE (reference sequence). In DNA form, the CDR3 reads TGTGCCAGCAGCTTGGACAATCAAGAGACCCAGTACTTC. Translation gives CASSLDNQETQYF.

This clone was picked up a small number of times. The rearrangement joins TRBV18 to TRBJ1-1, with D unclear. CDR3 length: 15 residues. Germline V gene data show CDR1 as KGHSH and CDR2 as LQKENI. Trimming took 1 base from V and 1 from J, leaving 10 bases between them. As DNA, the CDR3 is TGTGCCAGCTCACCACTTTTAGAGGGGAACACTGAAGCTTTCTTT. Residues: CASSPLLEGNTEAFF.

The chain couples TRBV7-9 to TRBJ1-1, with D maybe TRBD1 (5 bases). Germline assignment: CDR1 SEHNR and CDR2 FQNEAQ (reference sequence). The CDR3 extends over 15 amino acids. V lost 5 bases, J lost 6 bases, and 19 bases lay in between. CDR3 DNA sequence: TGTGCCAGCAGCACATACTCTAGGGGTCGGGCTGAAGCTTTCTTT. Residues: CASSTYSRGRAEAFF.

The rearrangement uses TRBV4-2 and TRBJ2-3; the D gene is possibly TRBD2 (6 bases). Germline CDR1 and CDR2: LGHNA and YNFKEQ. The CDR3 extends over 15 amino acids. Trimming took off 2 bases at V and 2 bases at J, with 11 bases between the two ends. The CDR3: CASSQFRGNTDTQYF. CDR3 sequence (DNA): TGTGCCAGCAGCCAATTTCGGGGGAACACAGATACGCAGTATTTT.

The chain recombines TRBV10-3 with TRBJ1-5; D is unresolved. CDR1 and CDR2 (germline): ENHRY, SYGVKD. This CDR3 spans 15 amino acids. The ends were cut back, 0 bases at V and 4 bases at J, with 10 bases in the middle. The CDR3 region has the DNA TGTGCCATCAGTGAGTCCCATACGGGAAATCAGCCCCAGCATTTT. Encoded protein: CAISESHTGNQPQHF.

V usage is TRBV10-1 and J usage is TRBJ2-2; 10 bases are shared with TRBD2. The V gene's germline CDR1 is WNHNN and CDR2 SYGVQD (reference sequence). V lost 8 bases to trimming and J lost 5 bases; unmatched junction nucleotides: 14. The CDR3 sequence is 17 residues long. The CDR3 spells CASDPLVAGGWTGELFF. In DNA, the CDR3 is TGCGCCAGCGACCCTCTCGTAGCGGGGGGATGGACCGGGGAGCTGTTTTTT.

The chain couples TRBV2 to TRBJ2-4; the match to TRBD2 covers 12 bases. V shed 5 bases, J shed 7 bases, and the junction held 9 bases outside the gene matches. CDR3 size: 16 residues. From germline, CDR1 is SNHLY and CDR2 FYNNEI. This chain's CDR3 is CASSPLAGGPANIQYF. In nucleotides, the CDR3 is TGTGCCAGCAGTCCCCTAGCGGGGGGGCCGGCGAACATTCAGTACTTC.

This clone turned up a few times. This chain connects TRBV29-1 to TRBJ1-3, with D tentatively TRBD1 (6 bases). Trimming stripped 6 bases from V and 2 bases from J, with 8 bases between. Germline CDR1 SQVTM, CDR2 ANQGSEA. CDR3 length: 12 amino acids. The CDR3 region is CSVDSTGNTIYF. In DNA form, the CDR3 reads TGCAGCGTGGACAGTACTGGAAACACCATATATTTT.

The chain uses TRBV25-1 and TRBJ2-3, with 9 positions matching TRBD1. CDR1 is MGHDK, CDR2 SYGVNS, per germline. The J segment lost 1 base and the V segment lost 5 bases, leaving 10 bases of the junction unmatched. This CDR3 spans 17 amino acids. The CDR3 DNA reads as TGTGCCAGCAGTACCAGCTTGGGACAGGGTGGCACAGATACGCAGTATTTT. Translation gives CASSTSLGQGGTDTQYF.

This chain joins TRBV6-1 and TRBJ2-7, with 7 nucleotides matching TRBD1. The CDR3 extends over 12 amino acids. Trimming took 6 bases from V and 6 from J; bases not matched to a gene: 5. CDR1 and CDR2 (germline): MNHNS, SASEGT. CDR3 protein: CASSRQGREQYF. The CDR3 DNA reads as TGTGCCAGCAGCCGACAGGGCCGCGAGCAGTACTTC.

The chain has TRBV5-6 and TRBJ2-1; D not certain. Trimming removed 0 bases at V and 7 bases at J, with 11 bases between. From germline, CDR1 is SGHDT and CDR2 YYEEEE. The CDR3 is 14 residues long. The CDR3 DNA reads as TGTGCCAGCAGCTTGGGCCTTGGAGAGAATGAGCAGTTCTTC. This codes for CASSLGLGENEQFF.

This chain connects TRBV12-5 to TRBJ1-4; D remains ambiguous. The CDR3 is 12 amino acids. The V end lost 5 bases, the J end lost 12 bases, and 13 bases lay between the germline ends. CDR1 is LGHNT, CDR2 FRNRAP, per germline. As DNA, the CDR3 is TGTGCTAGTGGTCTACCTTACCGGGAACTGTTTTTT. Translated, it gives CASGLPYRELFF. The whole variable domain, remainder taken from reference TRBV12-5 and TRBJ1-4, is DARVTQTPRHKVTEMGQEVTMRCQPILGHNTVFWYRQTMMQGLELLAYFRNRAPLDDSGMPKDRFSAEMPDATLATLKIQPSEPRDSAVYFCASGLPYRELFFGSGTQLSVL.

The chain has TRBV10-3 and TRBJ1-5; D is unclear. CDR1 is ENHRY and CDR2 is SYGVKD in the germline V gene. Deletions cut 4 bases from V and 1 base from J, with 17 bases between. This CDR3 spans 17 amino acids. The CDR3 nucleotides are TGTGCCATCAGTGGGGTTGAGGTAAGTGGGAGCAATCAGCCCCAGCATTTT. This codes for CAISGVEVSGSNQPQHF.

Here the CDR3 reads CASRTGAEYEQYF. For the CDR3, the DNA is TGTGCCAGCCGAACAGGGGCGGAATACGAGCAGTACTTC. The chain links TRBV6-1 to TRBJ2-5, with 7 bases that match TRBD1. Near its end, the DNA agrees better with TRBJ2-7, so the J call may be wrong. There are 13 residues in the CDR3. Germline V gives CDR1 MNHNS, CDR2 SASEGT.

The CDR3 reads CATSRDSVRGFRADTQYF. CDR3 nucleotides: TGTGCCACCAGCAGAGATTCTGTAAGGGGTTTTAGGGCAGATACGCAGTATTTT. This chain links TRBV15 with TRBJ2-3; tentatively, D is TRBD1 (5 bases). This CDR3 has 18 residues. Trimming cost V 0 bases and J 4 bases, with 20 bases left between them. CDR1 is LNHNV, CDR2 YYDKDF, per germline (reference sequence).

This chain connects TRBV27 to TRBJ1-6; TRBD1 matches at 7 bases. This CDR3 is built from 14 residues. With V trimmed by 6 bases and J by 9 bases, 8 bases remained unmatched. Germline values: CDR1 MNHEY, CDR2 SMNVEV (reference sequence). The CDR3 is CASSSGTVSSPLHF. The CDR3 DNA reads TGTGCCAGCAGCTCCGGGACAGTATCTTCACCCCTCCACTTT.

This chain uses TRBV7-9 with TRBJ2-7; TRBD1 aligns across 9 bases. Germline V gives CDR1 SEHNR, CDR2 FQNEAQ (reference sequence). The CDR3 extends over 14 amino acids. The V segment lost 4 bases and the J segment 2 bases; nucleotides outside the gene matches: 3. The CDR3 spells CASSSGQGAYEQYF. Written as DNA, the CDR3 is TGTGCCAGCAGCTCGGGACAGGGCGCCTACGAGCAGTACTTC. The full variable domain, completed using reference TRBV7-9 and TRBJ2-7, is DTGVSQNPRHKITKRGQNVTFRCDPISEHNRLYWYRQTLGQGPEFLTYFQNEAQLEKSRLLSDRFSAERPKGSFSTLEIQRTEQGDSAMYLCASSSGQGAYEQYFGPGTRLTVT.

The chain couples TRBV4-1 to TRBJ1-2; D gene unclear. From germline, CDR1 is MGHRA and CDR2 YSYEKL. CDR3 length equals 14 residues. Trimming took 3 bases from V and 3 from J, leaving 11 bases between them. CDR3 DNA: TGCGCCAGCAGCCATCCAGGTATGGACTATGGCTACACCTTC. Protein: CASSHPGMDYGYTF.

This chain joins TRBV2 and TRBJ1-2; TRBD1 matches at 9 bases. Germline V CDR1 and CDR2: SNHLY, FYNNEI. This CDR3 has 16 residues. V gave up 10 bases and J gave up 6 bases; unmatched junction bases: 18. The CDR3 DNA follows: TGTGCCACCAAGCAGGGGACAGGGCTCTCCCACGATGGCTACACCTTC. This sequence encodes CATKQGTGLSHDGYTF.

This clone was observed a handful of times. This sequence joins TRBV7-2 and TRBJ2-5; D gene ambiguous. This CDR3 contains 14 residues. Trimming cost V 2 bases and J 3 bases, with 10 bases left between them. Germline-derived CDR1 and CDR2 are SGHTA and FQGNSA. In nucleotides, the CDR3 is TGTGCCAGCAGCTTATACGGTGATAAAGAGACCCAGTACTTC. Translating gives CASSLYGDKETQYF.